This TCR beta chain stems from a study of T cell repertoires in aging, cancer and after chemotherapy. Across the study: Approximately 8 million TCR reads were in the whole dataset.

CDR1 SEHNR and CDR2 FQNEAQ come from the germline V gene (reference sequence). V gave up 3 bases and J gave up 8 bases, with 17 bases separating them. The CDR3 loop spans 15 amino acids. This clonotype is classed as large. Its matching antigen is unknown. TCR beta rearrangements were amplified from peripheral blood genomic DNA. TRB rearrangements spanning V, D and J were amplified using mixed TRB-A/B primers. TCRdb fed the multiplex PCR reads into MiXCR, producing one record per CDR3 protein. The table has approximately 620 distinct CDR3 sequences, roughly 32% seen once. Study-wide points: Median generation probability rose over the chemotherapy interval in each cancer cohort, suggesting rebound thymic output. Lymphoid organ infiltration in hematological cancer patients may impair thymic emigration or peripheral T cell expansion. Compared with age-matched healthy donors, untreated hematological or solid cancer patients showed higher blood TCR clonality.

The chain has TRBV7-9 and TRBJ2-1; D unresolved. This receptor was obtained from a human donor with a blood cancer. Sequencing was performed on blood. CDR3 region: CASSFYLGSSHEQFF. CDR3 DNA sequence: TGTGCCAGCAGCTTTTATCTGGGCTCTAGTCATGAGCAGTTCTTC.